These 11 T cell receptor beta chains originate from one sample sequenced in a study of post-analysis software for immune sequencing data. Study findings and constraints: Roughly 5 TRBV segments (TRBV5-6, TRBV5-1 and TRBV20-1 among them) occurred more frequently in patients than in controls.

The TCR beta cDNA libraries carried unique molecular identifiers. Via MiXCR, TCRdb re-called the PCR reads, giving one row per CDR3 protein. The sample has about 540,000 distinct CDR3 sequences, 30% to 40% seen once. These receptors' targets are unknown. Sequences were obtained from blood. The receptors come from a girl aged 2-17 years with multiple sclerosis.

In its sample, this clonotype was seen a few times. The chain uses TRBV6-6 and TRBJ2-7, with D perhaps assigned TRBD1 or TRBD2 (5 bases each). The V and J ends lost 6 bases and 0 bases respectively, with 18 bases between them. The CDR3 totals 16 residues. The germline gives CDR1 MNHNY, CDR2 SVGAGI (reference sequence). The CDR3 nucleotides are TGTGCCAGCAGACCAAGGGGACGGCAGATCTCCTACGAGCAGTACTTC. Translating gives CASRPRGRQISYEQYF.

This clonotype was picked up a small number of times. This CDR3 reads CSARDPSGGRNEQFF. The CDR3 DNA reads as TGCAGTGCTAGAGATCCTAGCGGGGGTCGTAATGAGCAGTTCTTC. The chain carries TRBV20-1 and TRBJ2-1; TRBD2 matches at 10 bases. The CDR3 runs 15 residues. V shed 0 bases and J 7 bases; nucleotides not matched to a gene: 6. Germline-derived CDR1 and CDR2 are DFQATT and SNEGSKA (reference sequence).

This sequence joins TRBV20-1 and TRBJ2-3, with a tentative D call TRBD2 (5 bases). CDR1 and CDR2 from the germline V gene are DFQATT and SNEGSKA (reference sequence). V shed 3 bases and J shed 0 bases, with 16 bases lying between them. The CDR3 spans 16 residues. The CDR3 here is CSASGVVGSSTDTQYF. As DNA, the CDR3 is TGCAGTGCTAGCGGTGTCGTAGGGAGCAGCACAGATACGCAGTATTTT.

This clonotype was observed a few times. The chain combines TRBV12-3 or TRBV12-4 with TRBJ1-1; 7 bases agree with TRBD1. V lost 1 base and J lost 2; bases outside the gene matches: 4. This CDR3 has 15 residues. CDR3 sequence reads: CASSLGDRLNTEAFF. CDR3 in DNA: TGTGCCAGCAGTTTAGGGGACAGACTAAACACTGAAGCTTTCTTT.

This clonotype has only a few counts. The chain combines TRBV6-1 with TRBJ1-5; weak D call: TRBD1 (6 bases). CDR1 MNHNS and CDR2 SASEGT come from the germline V gene. CDR3 length equals 19 residues. With 4 bases removed from V and 0 bases from J, the gap between germline ends came to 22 bases. The CDR3 DNA is TGTGCCAGCAGTGCGCGCCGAACTGCGACAGGTTCTAGCAATCAGCCCCAGCATTTT. This encodes CASSARRTATGSSNQPQHF.

The chain employs TRBV12-3 or TRBV12-4 and TRBJ2-5; 10 bases agree with TRBD1. V lost 6 bases and J lost 7; bases outside the gene matches: 8. The CDR3 extends over 14 amino acids. In nucleotides, the CDR3 is TGTGCCAGCAGCGACAGGGGGCCCCCGGGGACCCAGTACTTC. This gives the protein CASSDRGPPGTQYF.

The chain links TRBV6-5 to TRBJ1-2, with D possibly being TRBD1 (5 bases). CDR3 length: 13 amino acids. The germline V and J ends were trimmed by 5 bases and 3 bases, with 10 bases remaining between them. Germline V gives CDR1 MNHEY, CDR2 SVGAGI. CDR3 residues: CASSTRGHYGYTF. The CDR3 DNA follows: TGTGCCAGCAGTACCCGGGGCCACTATGGCTACACCTTC.

The rearrangement joins TRBV5-5 to TRBJ2-5; D possibly corresponds to TRBD1 (5 bases). CDR1 and CDR2 (germline): SGHKS, YYEKEE (reference sequence). Deletions cut 10 bases from V and 4 bases from J, with 17 bases between. CDR3 length equals 13 residues. CDR3 in DNA: TGTGCCGACAGCGAGGCCACCCGAGAGACCCAGTACTTC. This sequence encodes CADSEATRETQYF.

The gene calls are TRBV20-1 and TRBJ1-2; D may be TRBD1 (5 bases). The CDR3 is 12 amino acids. CDR1 and CDR2 from the germline V gene are DFQATT and SNEGSKA (reference sequence). Deletions cut 0 bases from V and 12 bases from J, with 14 bases between. The CDR3 loop reads CSARDRAGRHTF. The CDR3 nucleotides read TGCAGTGCTAGAGATCGGGCAGGGAGGCACACCTTC.

The CDR3 loop reads CSARLAGRRREQYF. The DNA for the CDR3 is TGCAGTGCTAGACTAGCGGGACGTCGAAGGGAGCAGTACTTC. The rearrangement joins TRBV20-1 to TRBJ2-7; 9 nucleotides agree with TRBD2. CDR1 DFQATT and CDR2 SNEGSKA come from the germline V gene (reference sequence). Trimming cost V 2 bases and J 7 bases; bases outside gene matches: 9. This CDR3 is built from 14 residues.

The chain couples TRBV5-1 to TRBJ2-5; tentatively, D is TRBD1 or TRBD2 (6 bases each). The J call may be wrong; the DNA end is better matched by TRBJ2-1. The CDR3 runs 14 residues. The germline CDR1 and CDR2 sequences are SGHRS and YFSETQ. This chain's CDR3 is CASSLEGGQETQFF. DNA of the CDR3: TGCGCCAGCAGCTTAGAAGGGGGGCAAGAGACCCAGTTCTTC.